Listed here are 18 T cell receptor beta chains from one sample, sequenced in a study of blood T cell repertoires in COVID-19 (dated by TCRdb to the early 2020s). The library was prepared using the immunoSEQ multiplex PCR assay. The source is immuneACCESS, and TCRdb retained only in-frame sequences with V and J called. Part of the clones is not carried over; for the studies checked, unresolved V genes explain less than half of this, and the remainder is unexplained. Recorded for this sample are 250,000 to 350,000 clones; around 89% of them occurred a single time. 4% to 5.5% of the sample lies in the top ten. The sample comprised PBMCs or T cells enriched from blood (not recorded which). These receptors all come from a woman between 18 and 30 years old with acute COVID-19.

The chain carries TRBV3-1 (or the pseudogene TRBV3-2) and TRBJ2-3, with 15 bases aligning to TRBD2. The V and J ends lost 1 base and 2 bases, in that order; junction bases with no gene match: 19. The germline V gene has CDR1 LGHDT and CDR2 YNNKEL (reference sequence). The CDR3 spans 23 residues. The CDR3 loop reads CASSQGAFSPGLAGGWDTDTQYF. For the CDR3, the DNA is TGTGCCAGCAGCCAAGGAGCCTTCTCCCCGGGACTAGCGGGAGGATGGGACACAGATACGCAGTATTTT.

The chain couples TRBV2 to TRBJ1-2; D remains unclear. This CDR3 contains 13 residues. Looked up from germline, CDR1 is SNHLY and CDR2 is FYNNEI. Trimming stripped 6 bases from V and 5 bases from J, with 13 bases between. The CDR3 bases are TGTGCCAGCAGCGCGGGAATTACTTATGGCTACACCTTC. Protein: CASSAGITYGYTF.

V is TRBV11-2 and J is TRBJ1-5; unclear D gene. The CDR3 totals 16 residues. Germline-derived CDR1 and CDR2 are SGHAT and FQNNGV. The V end was cut by 5 bases, the J end by 4 bases, with 18 bases between. The CDR3 is CASSQKNLRVNQPQHF. CDR3 nucleotides: TGTGCCAGCAGCCAAAAAAACCTCCGGGTGAATCAGCCCCAGCATTTT.

The V gene is TRBV6-5, the J gene TRBJ2-1, with 10 nucleotides matching TRBD2. The CDR3 contains 15 residues. Germline loops: CDR1 MNHEY, CDR2 SVGAGI. The ends lost 6 bases at V and 3 bases at J; junction bases unmatched: 5. The chain's CDR3 is CASSLGLAFYNEQFF. In DNA, the CDR3 is TGTGCCAGCAGCCTGGGACTAGCGTTCTACAATGAGCAGTTCTTC.

The chain has TRBV5-4 and TRBJ2-1, with 12 bases aligning to TRBD2. The V and J ends lost 4 bases and 4 bases, in that order; junction bases with no gene match: 3. CDR3 size: 15 residues. Germline V gene sequence: CDR1 SGHNT, CDR2 YYREEE (reference sequence). CDR3 in amino acids: CASSRGTSGYNEQFF. The CDR3 DNA sequence: TGTGCCAGCAGCCGCGGGACTAGCGGGTACAATGAGCAGTTCTTC.

This rearrangement joins TRBV6-9 to TRBJ1-5; D gene ambiguous. CDR1 MNHGY and CDR2 SVAAGI come from the germline V gene. Trimming cost V 5 bases and J 3 bases, with 8 bases left between them. The CDR3 runs to 13 residues. CDR3 sequence (DNA): TGTGCCAGCAGTCGACATGACAATCAGCCCCAGCATTTT. As protein: CASSRHDNQPQHF.

CDR3 in amino acids: CASSYGRRETQYF. CDR3 nucleotide sequence: TGTGCCAGCAGTTATGGCCGGCGGGAGACCCAGTACTTC. This chain joins TRBV12-3 or TRBV12-4 and TRBJ2-5; D unresolved. The CDR3 totals 13 residues. Deletions cut 4 bases from V and 5 bases from J, with 11 bases between.

The V and J genes are TRBV7-9 and TRBJ2-1, with 9 bases that match TRBD2. The V gene's germline CDR1 is SEHNR and CDR2 FQNEAQ (reference sequence). V gave up 10 bases and J gave up 9 bases; unmatched junction bases: 19. This CDR3 is built from 16 residues. The CDR3 DNA follows: TGTGCCAACACCCCCGGGTTAGCGGGAGCTAGTGGTGAGCAGTTCTTC. Its translation: CANTPGLAGASGEQFF.

V gene TRBV7-9 combines with J gene TRBJ2-7; TRBD2 aligns across 9 bases. Trimming at V came to 5 bases and at J to 5 bases, leaving 19 bases not matched to a gene. CDR3 length: 18 amino acids. Germline loops: CDR1 SEHNR, CDR2 FQNEAQ (reference sequence). The CDR3 DNA follows: TGTGCCAGCAGCCCAGGGGGAAAAGGCGGGAGGGCCGCCCACGAGCAGTACTTC. It specifies CASSPGGKGGRAAHEQYF. Using reference TRBV7-9 and TRBJ2-7 for the parts outside the CDR3, the full variable domain is DTGVSQNPRHKITKRGQNVTFRCDPISEHNRLYWYRQTLGQGPEFLTYFQNEAQLEKSRLLSDRFSAERPKGSFSTLEIQRTEQGDSAMYLCASSPGGKGGRAAHEQYFGPGTRLTVT.

This chain uses TRBV12-5 with TRBJ2-7, with TRBD2 matching over 7 bases. The CDR3 extends over 16 amino acids. The J segment lost 6 bases and the V segment lost 7 bases, leaving 18 bases of the junction unmatched. CDR1 is LGHNT and CDR2 is FRNRAP in the germline V gene. The CDR3 is CASAPKGRELLPEQYF. Here the CDR3 DNA reads TGTGCTAGTGCCCCCAAAGGGAGGGAACTTCTCCCCGAGCAGTACTTC.

The genes are TRBV4-2 and TRBJ1-2; D gene unclear. The ends were cut back, 0 bases at V and 8 bases at J, with 13 bases in the middle. The CDR3 has 14 residues. Germline V gene sequence: CDR1 LGHNA, CDR2 YNFKEQ. CDR3 in amino acids: CASSQEPGLGGYTF. Written as DNA, the CDR3 is TGTGCCAGCAGCCAAGAACCCGGCCTAGGAGGCTACACCTTC.

This clone came up a few times. The gene calls are TRBV7-9 and TRBJ1-2, with D perhaps TRBD1 (5 bases). Germline-derived CDR1 and CDR2 are SEHNR and FQNEAQ (reference sequence). CDR3 length: 12 amino acids. V was cut by 6 bases and J by 4 bases, with 9 bases left in between. CDR3 sequence: CASRPDSYGYTF. The CDR3 nucleotides are TGTGCCAGCAGACCCGACAGCTATGGCTACACCTTC. The full variable domain, completed using reference TRBV7-9 and TRBJ1-2, is DTGVSQNPRHKITKRGQNVTFRCDPISEHNRLYWYRQTLGQGPEFLTYFQNEAQLEKSRLLSDRFSAERPKGSFSTLEIQRTEQGDSAMYLCASRPDSYGYTFGSGTRLTVV.

The V call is TRBV2, the J call TRBJ2-7; 8 nucleotides match TRBD1. Germline values: CDR1 SNHLY, CDR2 FYNNEI. The CDR3 has 16 residues. The V segment lost 8 bases and the J segment 0 bases; nucleotides outside the gene matches: 12. The CDR3 DNA reads as TGTGCCAGCCTCCTTTTCGAGGGACAGGCCTCCTACGAGCAGTACTTC. Translated, it gives CASLLFEGQASYEQYF.

The V call is TRBV6-1, the J call TRBJ1-2, with TRBD1 matching over 8 bases. The V and J ends lost 5 bases and 8 bases, in that order; junction bases with no gene match: 10. This CDR3 has 14 residues. Germline V gene sequence: CDR1 MNHNS, CDR2 SASEGT. DNA for the CDR3: TGTGCCAGCAGTCCTACAGACAGGGGCAGCGGCTACACCTTC. As protein: CASSPTDRGSGYTF.

This clone has a single count. The chain combines TRBV2 with TRBJ2-1; 9 bases fit TRBD2. Germline V lookup: CDR1 SNHLY, CDR2 FYNNEI. This CDR3 region has 14 residues. Losses at the gene ends were 10 bases for V and 4 bases for J; bases not matched to a gene: 8. The CDR3 sequence: CAIPLAGIYNEQFF. In nucleotides, the CDR3 is TGTGCCATCCCTCTAGCGGGGATATACAATGAGCAGTTCTTC.

J is TRBJ2-5 and V is TRBV7-8; 7 nucleotides agree with TRBD2. The CDR3 has 13 amino acids. Germline values: CDR1 SGHVS, CDR2 FQNEAQ. The V gene end was trimmed by 8 bases and the J gene end by 2 bases; junction bases not matched to a gene: 5. The CDR3 DNA sequence: TGTGCCAGCTCCACGGGGGGTCAAGAGACCCAGTACTTC. As protein: CASSTGGQETQYF.

As DNA, the CDR3 is TGTGCCAGCAGTTTCGTTCCGACAGATCCAAATTCACCCCTCCACTTT. Translated: CASSFVPTDPNSPLHF. The rearrangement uses TRBV27 and TRBJ1-6, with D perhaps matching TRBD1 (5 bases). The germline gives CDR1 MNHEY, CDR2 SMNVEV (reference sequence). CDR3 length equals 16 residues. Trimming cost V 3 bases and J 7 bases, with 16 bases left between them.

The chain uses TRBV5-1 and TRBJ2-5, with 9 bases matching TRBD2. Trimming removed 4 bases from V and 3 bases from J; junction bases left unmatched: 4. Per the germline V gene, CDR1 is SGHRS and CDR2 is YFSETQ. The CDR3 consists of 14 residues. The CDR3 DNA sequence: TGCGCCAGCAGCGGATTAGCGGGAGAAGAGACCCAGTACTTC. Translation gives CASSGLAGEETQYF.